This T cell receptor beta chain derives from a study of cytomegalovirus exposure and HLA in healthy donors. The study's findings and limits: In an earlier analysis, in roughly 580 donors, most V segments appeared productive either ~90% or ~30% of the time.

J gave up 4 bases and V 4 bases, and 3 bases lay outside the gene matches. Germline V lookup: CDR1 SGHRS, CDR2 YFSETQ. The CDR3 extends over 14 amino acids. PCR primers comprised 60 Vbeta and 13 Jbeta primers. Profiled with immunoSEQ multiplex PCR; TCRdb holds only in-frame clones, not every one. This sample has around 70,000 clones, with roughly 70% found just once. This clone was seen a handful of times. The antigen remains undetermined. This receptor was obtained from a man between 60 and 70 years old in good health and CMV-seropositive. The specimen sequenced was PBMCs. The chain joins TRBV5-1 to TRBJ2-5, with 11 bases identical to TRBD2. CDR3 in DNA: TGCGCCAGCAGCCCGACTAGCGGGATAGAGACCCAGTACTTC. It translates to CASSPTSGIETQYF.